The rows below give T cell receptor beta chains drawn from one sample of a study of beta chain features in type 1 diabetes. Sequenced by immunoSEQ multiplex PCR; TCRdb stores in-frame clones only, minus some. The table shows about 130,000 clones, with around 8.7% occurring only once. Sequencing was done on a sample of central memory CD4+ T cells from blood. The receptors here all came from a man aged 18 to 30 in good health. Both conserved end residues are part of each CDR3. Each record gives: V gene, D gene, J gene, clone size, CDR3 DNA, CDR3 protein. D genes are given only for firm matches. Clone size is stated in some rows and not others, as once, few, many or a class when expanded.

V gene: TRBV6-5
D gene: TRBD2
J gene: TRBJ2-3
clone size: few
CDR3 DNA: TGTGCCAGCAGGGCGACTAGCGGGGGCTCAGATACGCAGTATTTT
CDR3 protein: CASRATSGGSDTQYF

V gene: TRBV6-5
D gene: TRBD2
J gene: TRBJ2-1
clone size: -
CDR3 DNA: TGTGCCAGCAGTTACCGGCGGGGGGGCGGGGATGAGCAGTTCTTC
CDR3 protein: CASSYRRGGGDEQFF

V gene: TRBV7-2
D gene: TRBD1
J gene: TRBJ2-1
clone size: -
CDR3 DNA: TGTGCCAGCAGCTTAGCCCCCTCGGGACAGGGTTACAATGAGCAGTTCTTC
CDR3 protein: CASSLAPSGQGYNEQFF

V gene: TRBV7-3
D gene: -
J gene: TRBJ2-1
clone size: -
CDR3 DNA: TGTGCCAGCAGCAGGAAGGGGGGGGATGAGCAGTTCTTC
CDR3 protein: CASSRKGGDEQFF

V gene: TRBV7-2
D gene: -
J gene: TRBJ2-1
clone size: few
CDR3 DNA: TGTGCCAGCAGCTTAGACAGCTCCTACAATGAGCAGTTCTTC
CDR3 protein: CASSLDSSYNEQFF

V gene: TRBV5-1
D gene: -
J gene: TRBJ2-5
clone size: few
CDR3 DNA: TGCGCCAGTGGGGGCGCAGTCCAAGAGACCCAGTACTTC
CDR3 protein: CASGGAVQETQYF

V gene: TRBV30
D gene: TRBD2
J gene: TRBJ2-3
clone size: -
CDR3 DNA: TGTGCCTGGAGTGTACGGATGGAGAAGCGGGGCATAGATACGCAGTATTTT
CDR3 protein: CAWSVRMEKRGIDTQYF

V gene: TRBV5-1
D gene: TRBD1
J gene: TRBJ2-7
clone size: -
CDR3 DNA: TGCGCCAGCAGCCCAGGGGGTCTAAACTCCTACGAGCAGTACTTC
CDR3 protein: CASSPGGLNSYEQYF

V gene: TRBV5-1
D gene: -
J gene: TRBJ2-2
clone size: few
CDR3 DNA: TGCGCCAGCACCCTCAGACAGACAACATCAACCGGGGAGCTGTTTTTT
CDR3 protein: CASTLRQTTSTGELFF

V gene: TRBV28
D gene: TRBD2
J gene: TRBJ2-7
clone size: few
CDR3 DNA: TGTGCCAGCAATGGGAGGGCCTACGAGCAGTACTTC
CDR3 protein: CASNGRAYEQYF

V gene: TRBV29-1
D gene: TRBD1
J gene: TRBJ1-2
clone size: many
CDR3 DNA: TGCAGCTCCCTCAGCAGGGGGCCCGATGGCTACACCTTC
CDR3 protein: CSSLSRGPDGYTF

V gene: TRBV5-4
D gene: TRBD1
J gene: TRBJ1-2
clone size: -
CDR3 DNA: TGTGCCAGCAGCTTGTGGTCGGGACAGGGTACGGGTGGCTACACCTTC
CDR3 protein: CASSLWSGQGTGGYTF

V gene: TRBV7-2
D gene: -
J gene: TRBJ2-7
clone size: -
CDR3 DNA: TGTGCCAGCAGCCTCGGGGTTTCCTACGAGCAGTACTTC
CDR3 protein: CASSLGVSYEQYF

V gene: TRBV7-3
D gene: -
J gene: TRBJ2-1
clone size: -
CDR3 DNA: TGTGCCAGCAGCTTACGGAGGGGTGATGAGCAGTTCTTC
CDR3 protein: CASSLRRGDEQFF

V gene: TRBV14
D gene: TRBD2
J gene: TRBJ2-7
clone size: many
CDR3 DNA: TGTGCCAGCAGCCGGGTTAGCGGGGACACCTACGAGCAGTACTTC
CDR3 protein: CASSRVSGDTYEQYF

V gene: TRBV7-2
D gene: -
J gene: TRBJ2-5
clone size: few
CDR3 DNA: TGTGCCAGCAGCCCCCTGACTCCAGGGTTGAAGACCCAGTACTTC
CDR3 protein: CASSPLTPGLKTQYF

V gene: TRBV4-2
D gene: -
J gene: TRBJ2-2
clone size: few
CDR3 DNA: TGTGCCAGCAGCCGGGACTCGGGCCGGAACACCGGGGAGCTGTTTTTT
CDR3 protein: CASSRDSGRNTGELFF

V gene: TRBV9
D gene: TRBD1
J gene: TRBJ2-1
clone size: -
CDR3 DNA: TGTGCCAGCAGCGTAGGAATGAGTGAGGGGGCAGTGGGTCGGCGTGAGCAGTTCTTC
CDR3 protein: CASSVGMSEGAVGRREQFF

V gene: TRBV5-5
D gene: TRBD1
J gene: TRBJ1-4
clone size: few
CDR3 DNA: TGTGCCAGCAGCGACCGACAGGGGACAGATGAAAAACTGTTTTTT
CDR3 protein: CASSDRQGTDEKLFF

V gene: TRBV7-2
D gene: -
J gene: TRBJ2-7
clone size: -
CDR3 DNA: TGTGCCAGCAGCTTAGGGAAGTTGGGGCCTAGCTCCTACGAGCAGTACTTC
CDR3 protein: CASSLGKLGPSSYEQYF

V gene: TRBV2
D gene: TRBD2
J gene: TRBJ2-5
clone size: -
CDR3 DNA: TGTGCCAGCAGTGCCGAGACTAGCGGGACCCAGTACTTC
CDR3 protein: CASSAETSGTQYF

V gene: TRBV9
D gene: -
J gene: TRBJ2-4
clone size: few
CDR3 DNA: TGTGCCAGCAGCATTGGGACAAACCCTTCCAAAAACATTCAGTACTTC
CDR3 protein: CASSIGTNPSKNIQYF

V gene: TRBV14
D gene: -
J gene: TRBJ1-2
clone size: few
CDR3 DNA: TGTGCCAGCAGCCAATACAGGGCCAACTATGGCTACACCTTC
CDR3 protein: CASSQYRANYGYTF

V gene: TRBV9
D gene: -
J gene: TRBJ1-2
clone size: -
CDR3 DNA: TGTGCCAGCAGCGTCAACGACTATGACTACACCTTC
CDR3 protein: CASSVNDYDYTF

V gene: TRBV11-2
D gene: -
J gene: TRBJ2-4
clone size: few
CDR3 DNA: TGTGCCAGCACCGGTTCGGGCAAAAACATTCAGTACTTC
CDR3 protein: CASTGSGKNIQYF

V gene: TRBV12-5
D gene: -
J gene: TRBJ2-3
clone size: few
CDR3 DNA: TGTGCTAGTGGTGCTCCGGGCACAGATACGCAGTATTTT
CDR3 protein: CASGAPGTDTQYF

V gene: TRBV4-3
D gene: -
J gene: TRBJ2-2
clone size: -
CDR3 DNA: TGCGCCAGCAGCCAAGAGCTGAGAGGCACCGGGGAGCTGGTTTTT
CDR3 protein: CASSQELRGTGELVF

V gene: TRBV5-4
D gene: -
J gene: TRBJ1-2
clone size: -
CDR3 DNA: TGTGCCAGCAGCACACAGGGCGACTATGGCTACACCTTC
CDR3 protein: CASSTQGDYGYTF

V gene: TRBV2
D gene: -
J gene: TRBJ1-1
clone size: few
CDR3 DNA: TGTGCCAGCAGTGAAGCTAAGGGGATGAACACTGAAGCTTTCTTT
CDR3 protein: CASSEAKGMNTEAFF

V gene: TRBV6-6
D gene: -
J gene: TRBJ2-7
clone size: many
CDR3 DNA: TGTGCCAGCAATCAAGGTGGGGGGGGCGCGTACGAGCAGTACTTC
CDR3 protein: CASNQGGGGAYEQYF

V gene: TRBV7-3
D gene: -
J gene: TRBJ2-5
clone size: -
CDR3 DNA: TGTGCCAGCAGCGCGAGCGGGCAAGAGACCCAGTACTTC
CDR3 protein: CASSASGQETQYF

V gene: TRBV29-1
D gene: TRBD1
J gene: TRBJ1-1
clone size: few
CDR3 DNA: TGCAGCGAGGACAGGGGGCGGACTGAAGCTTTCTTT
CDR3 protein: CSEDRGRTEAFF

V gene: TRBV5-1
D gene: -
J gene: TRBJ2-1
clone size: few
CDR3 DNA: TGCGCCAGCAGCTTGGGGGCAGGGGCGTACAATGAGCAGTTCTTC
CDR3 protein: CASSLGAGAYNEQFF

V gene: TRBV19
D gene: TRBD1
J gene: TRBJ1-1
clone size: -
CDR3 DNA: TGTGCCAGTAGTCCGGGACAGAGCACTGAAGCTTTCTTT
CDR3 protein: CASSPGQSTEAFF

V gene: TRBV5-4
D gene: -
J gene: TRBJ2-6
clone size: -
CDR3 DNA: TGTGCCAGCAGCTCGGTTGTTTCTGGGGCCAACGTCCTGACTTTC
CDR3 protein: CASSSVVSGANVLTF

V gene: TRBV7-8
D gene: TRBD1
J gene: TRBJ1-1
clone size: -
CDR3 DNA: TGTGCCAGCAGGTGGACAGGGAACACTGAAGCTTTCTTT
CDR3 protein: CASRWTGNTEAFF

V gene: TRBV15
D gene: -
J gene: TRBJ2-3
clone size: few
CDR3 DNA: TGTGCCACCAGCAGAGGGGGGGGCGAGGCAGATACGCAGTATTTT
CDR3 protein: CATSRGGGEADTQYF

V gene: TRBV7-2
D gene: TRBD1
J gene: TRBJ1-2
clone size: -
CDR3 DNA: TGTGCCAGCAGCCCACAGGGGTCTACTAACTATGGCTACACCTTC
CDR3 protein: CASSPQGSTNYGYTF

V gene: TRBV9
D gene: TRBD2
J gene: TRBJ2-1
clone size: -
CDR3 DNA: TGTGCCAGCAGGCCTCCGGGACTAGCGGGGGATCGGCAGTTCTTC
CDR3 protein: CASRPPGLAGDRQFF

V gene: TRBV7-7
D gene: TRBD2
J gene: TRBJ2-5
clone size: -
CDR3 DNA: TGTGCCAGCAGTCGAGCGGGACCCACGATAAAAGAGACCCAGTACTTC
CDR3 protein: CASSRAGPTIKETQYF

V gene: TRBV11-2
D gene: -
J gene: TRBJ2-5
clone size: few
CDR3 DNA: TGTGCCAGCAGCCTTAGGGGCCCCCAAGAGACCCAGTACTTC
CDR3 protein: CASSLRGPQETQYF

V gene: TRBV23-1
D gene: -
J gene: TRBJ2-3
clone size: few
CDR3 DNA: TGCGCCAGCAGTCACGAAGCGACGTCAACAGATACGCAGTATTTT
CDR3 protein: CASSHEATSTDTQYF

V gene: TRBV11-2
D gene: -
J gene: TRBJ1-2
clone size: -
CDR3 DNA: TGTGCCAGCAGCTTACCGAAGATAGATGGCTACACCTTC
CDR3 protein: CASSLPKIDGYTF

V gene: TRBV19
D gene: TRBD1
J gene: TRBJ1-2
clone size: -
CDR3 DNA: TGTGCCAGTAGCGGACAGGGTTATCAAGGCTACACCTTC
CDR3 protein: CASSGQGYQGYTF